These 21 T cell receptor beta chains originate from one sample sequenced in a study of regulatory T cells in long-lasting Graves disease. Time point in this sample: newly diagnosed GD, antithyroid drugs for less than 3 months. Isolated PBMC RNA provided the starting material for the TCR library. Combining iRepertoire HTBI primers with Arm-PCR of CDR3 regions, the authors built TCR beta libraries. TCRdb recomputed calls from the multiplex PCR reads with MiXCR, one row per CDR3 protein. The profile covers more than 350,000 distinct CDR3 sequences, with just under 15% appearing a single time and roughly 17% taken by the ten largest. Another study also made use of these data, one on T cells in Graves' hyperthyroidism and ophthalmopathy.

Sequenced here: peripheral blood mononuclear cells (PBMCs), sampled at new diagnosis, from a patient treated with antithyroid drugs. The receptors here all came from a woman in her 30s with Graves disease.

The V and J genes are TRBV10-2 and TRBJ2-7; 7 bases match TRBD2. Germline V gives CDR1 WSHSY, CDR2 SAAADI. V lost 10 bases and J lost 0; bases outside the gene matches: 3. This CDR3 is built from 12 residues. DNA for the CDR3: TGCGCCACACTAGCGTCCTCCTACGAGCAGTACTTC. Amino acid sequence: CATLASSYEQYF.

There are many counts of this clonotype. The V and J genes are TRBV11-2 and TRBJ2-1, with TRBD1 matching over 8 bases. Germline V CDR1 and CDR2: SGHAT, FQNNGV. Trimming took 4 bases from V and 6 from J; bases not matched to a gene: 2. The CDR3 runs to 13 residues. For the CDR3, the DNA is TGTGCCAGCAGCTCAGGACAGGGCAATGAGCAGTTCTTC. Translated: CASSSGQGNEQFF.

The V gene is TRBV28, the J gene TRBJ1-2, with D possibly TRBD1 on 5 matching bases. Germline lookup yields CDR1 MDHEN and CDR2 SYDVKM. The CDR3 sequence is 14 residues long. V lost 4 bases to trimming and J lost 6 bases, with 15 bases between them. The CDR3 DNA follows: TGTGCCAGCAGTTCCCCCCGCAGGGCTAATGGCTACACCTTC. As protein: CASSSPRRANGYTF.

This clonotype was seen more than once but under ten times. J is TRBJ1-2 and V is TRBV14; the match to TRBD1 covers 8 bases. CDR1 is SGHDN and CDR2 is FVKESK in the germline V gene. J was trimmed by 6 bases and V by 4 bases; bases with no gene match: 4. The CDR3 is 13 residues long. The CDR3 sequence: CASSLDRVDGYTF. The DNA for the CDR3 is TGTGCCAGCAGCCTGGACAGGGTCGATGGCTACACCTTC. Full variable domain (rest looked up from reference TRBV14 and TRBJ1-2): EAGVTQFPSHSVIEKGQTVTLRCDPISGHDNLYWYRRVMGKEIKFLLHFVKESKQDESGMPNNRFLAERTGGTYSTLKVQPAELEDSGVYFCASSLDRVDGYTFGSGTRLTVV.

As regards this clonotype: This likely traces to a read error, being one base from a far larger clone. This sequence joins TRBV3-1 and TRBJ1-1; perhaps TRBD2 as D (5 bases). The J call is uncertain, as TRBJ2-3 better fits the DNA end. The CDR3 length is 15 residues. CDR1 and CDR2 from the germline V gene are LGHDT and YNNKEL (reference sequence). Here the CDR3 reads CASSHRRSSTDTQYF. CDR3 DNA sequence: TGTGCCAGCAGCCATCGGAGGAGCAGCACAGATACGCAGTATTTT.

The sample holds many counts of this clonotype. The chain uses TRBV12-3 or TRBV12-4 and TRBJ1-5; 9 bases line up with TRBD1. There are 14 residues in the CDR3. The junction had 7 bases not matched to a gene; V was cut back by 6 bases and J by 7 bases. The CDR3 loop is CASSLGQGWQPQHF. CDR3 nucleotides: TGTGCCAGCAGCCTCGGACAGGGGTGGCAGCCCCAGCATTTT.

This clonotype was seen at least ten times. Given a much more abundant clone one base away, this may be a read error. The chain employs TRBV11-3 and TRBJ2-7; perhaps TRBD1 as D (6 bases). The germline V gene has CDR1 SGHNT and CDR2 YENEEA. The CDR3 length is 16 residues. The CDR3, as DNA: TGTGCCGGCAGCTTAGTAGCCTCCGGGACATCCTACGAGCAGTACTTC. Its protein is CAGSLVASGTSYEQYF.

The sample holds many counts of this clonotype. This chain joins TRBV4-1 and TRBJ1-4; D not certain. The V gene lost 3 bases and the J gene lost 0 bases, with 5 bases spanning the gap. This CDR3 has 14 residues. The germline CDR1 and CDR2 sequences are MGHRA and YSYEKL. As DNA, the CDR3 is TGCGCCAGCAGCCAGCCAGCAACTAATGAAAAACTGTTTTTT. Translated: CASSQPATNEKLFF.

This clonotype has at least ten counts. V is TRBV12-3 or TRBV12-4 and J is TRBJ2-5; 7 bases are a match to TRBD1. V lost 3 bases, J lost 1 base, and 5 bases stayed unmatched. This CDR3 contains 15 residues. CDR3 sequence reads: CASSLGQTTQETQYF. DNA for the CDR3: TGTGCCAGCAGTTTGGGACAGACAACCCAAGAGACCCAGTACTTC.

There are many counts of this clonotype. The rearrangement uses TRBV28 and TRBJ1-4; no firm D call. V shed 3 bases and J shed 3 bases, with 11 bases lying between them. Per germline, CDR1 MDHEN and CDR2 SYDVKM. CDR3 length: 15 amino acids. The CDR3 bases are TGTGCCAGCAGTTTGACGACTACGGCTAATGAAAAACTGTTTTTT. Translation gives CASSLTTTANEKLFF.

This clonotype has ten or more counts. The CDR3 here is CASSPMSGQETQYF. The CDR3 DNA is TGTGCCAGCAGCCCCATGAGCGGCCAAGAGACCCAGTACTTC. The chain uses TRBV2 and TRBJ2-5; a possible D gene is TRBD2 (5 bases). The CDR3 extends over 14 amino acids. Germline V gene data show CDR1 as SNHLY and CDR2 as FYNNEI. The V gene lost 6 bases and the J gene lost 1 base, with 12 bases spanning the gap.

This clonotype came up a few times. The CDR3: CASSAAPTGEQYF. The CDR3 bases are TGTGCCAGTAGCGCCGCTCCTACGGGGGAGCAGTACTTC. The rearrangement links TRBV19 to TRBJ2-7; D is possibly TRBD2 (5 bases). The CDR3 loop spans 13 amino acids. Germline V CDR1 and CDR2: LNHDA, SQIVND (reference sequence). The V and J ends lost 6 bases and 7 bases respectively, with 16 bases between them.

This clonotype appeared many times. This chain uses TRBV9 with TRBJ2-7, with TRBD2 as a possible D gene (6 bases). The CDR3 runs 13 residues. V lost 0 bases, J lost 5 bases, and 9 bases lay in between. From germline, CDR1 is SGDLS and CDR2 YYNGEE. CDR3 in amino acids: CASSVAWGDEQYF. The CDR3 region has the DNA TGTGCCAGCAGCGTAGCTTGGGGGGACGAGCAGTACTTC. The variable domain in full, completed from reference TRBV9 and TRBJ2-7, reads DSGVTQTPKHLITATGQRVTLRCSPRSGDLSVYWYQQSLDQGLQFLIQYYNGEERAKGNILERFSAQQFPDLHSELNLSSLELGDSALYFCASSVAWGDEQYFGPGTRLTVT.

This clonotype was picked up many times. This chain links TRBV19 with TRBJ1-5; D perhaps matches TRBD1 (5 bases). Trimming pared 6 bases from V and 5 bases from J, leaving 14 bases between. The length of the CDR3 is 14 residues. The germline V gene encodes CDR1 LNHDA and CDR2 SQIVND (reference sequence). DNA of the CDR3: TGTGCCAGTAGGGACCCGGGACGGGATCAGCCCCAGCATTTT. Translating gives CASRDPGRDQPQHF.

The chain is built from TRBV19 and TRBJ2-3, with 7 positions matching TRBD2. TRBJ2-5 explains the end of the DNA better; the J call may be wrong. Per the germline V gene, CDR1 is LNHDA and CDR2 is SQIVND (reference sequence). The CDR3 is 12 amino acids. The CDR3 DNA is TGTGCCAGTTGTAAGCGGGACGGGACCCAGTACTTC. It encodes CASCKRDGTQYF.

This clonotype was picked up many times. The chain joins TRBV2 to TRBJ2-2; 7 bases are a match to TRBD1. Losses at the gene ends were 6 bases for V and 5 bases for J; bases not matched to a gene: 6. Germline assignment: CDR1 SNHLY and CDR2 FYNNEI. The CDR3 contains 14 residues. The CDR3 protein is CASRQGTGTGELFF. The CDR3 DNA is TGTGCCAGCAGACAGGGGACGGGGACCGGGGAGCTGTTTTTT. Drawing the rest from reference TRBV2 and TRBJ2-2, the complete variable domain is EPEVTQTPSHQVTQMGQEVILRCVPISNHLYFYWYRQILGQKVEFLVSFYNNEISEKSEIFDDQFSVERPDGSNFTLKIRSTKLEDSAMYFCASRQGTGTGELFFGEGSRLTVL.

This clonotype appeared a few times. The CDR3 here is CASSESPTSGSTDTQYF. CDR3 nucleotide sequence: TGCGCCAGCAGTGAGTCCCCGACTAGCGGGAGCACAGATACGCAGTATTTT. The gene calls are TRBV10-1 and TRBJ2-3, with 10 bases that match TRBD2. Looked up from germline, CDR1 is WNHNN and CDR2 is SYGVQD (reference sequence). J lost 0 bases, V lost 0 bases, and 3 bases had no gene match. The CDR3 contains 17 residues.

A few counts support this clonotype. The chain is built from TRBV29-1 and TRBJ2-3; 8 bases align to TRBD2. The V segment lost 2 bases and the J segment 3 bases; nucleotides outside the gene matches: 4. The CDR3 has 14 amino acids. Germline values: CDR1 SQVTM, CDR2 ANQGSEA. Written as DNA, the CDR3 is TGCAGCGTTGAAAGTCAGCGGGAGACAGATACGCAGTATTTT. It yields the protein CSVESQRETDTQYF.

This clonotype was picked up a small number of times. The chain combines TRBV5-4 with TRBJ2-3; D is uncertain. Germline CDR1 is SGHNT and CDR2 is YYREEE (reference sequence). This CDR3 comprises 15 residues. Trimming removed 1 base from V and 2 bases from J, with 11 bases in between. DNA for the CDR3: TGTGCCAGCAGCTTGATGGGCGGCCCCACAGATACGCAGTATTTT. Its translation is CASSLMGGPTDTQYF.

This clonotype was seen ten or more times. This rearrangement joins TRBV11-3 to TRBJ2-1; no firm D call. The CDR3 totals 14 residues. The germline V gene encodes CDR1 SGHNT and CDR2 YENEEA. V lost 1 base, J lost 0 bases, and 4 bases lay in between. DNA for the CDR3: TGTGCCAGCAGCTTAGCCCCCTCCTACAATGAGCAGTTCTTC. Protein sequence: CASSLAPSYNEQFF. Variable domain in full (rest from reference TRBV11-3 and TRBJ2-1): EAGVVQSPRYKIIEKKQPVAFWCNPISGHNTLYWYLQNLGQGPELLIRYENEEAVDDSQLPKDRFSAERLKGVDSTLKIQPAELGDSAVYLCASSLAPSYNEQFFGPGTRLTVL.

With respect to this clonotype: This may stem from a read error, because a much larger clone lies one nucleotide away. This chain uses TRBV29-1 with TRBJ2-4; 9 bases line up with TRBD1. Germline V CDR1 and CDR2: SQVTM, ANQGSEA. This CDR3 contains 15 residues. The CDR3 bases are TGCAGCGTTGTGCGGCCGACAGGGGGGGGGGACATTCAGTGCTTC. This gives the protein CSVVRPTGGGDIQCF.